The rows below give T cell receptor beta chains drawn from one sample of a study of T-cell reconstitution after alpha-beta-depleted transplantation in children. One entry per CDR3 protein, called by TCRdb with MiXCR from the PCR reads. Of fewer than 400,000 distinct CDR3 sequences in the sample, 20% to 30% are singletons; the top ten hold 9.5% to 12%. This sample comprised PBMCs, mostly from graft donor cells, obtained 180 days after TCRalphabeta/CD19-depleted stem cell transplant. These receptors were taken from a male patient aged 10-17 years who had a stem cell transplant for acute lymphoblastic leukemia, so the T cells may come from the graft donor. CDR3s include the opening cysteine and the closing phenylalanine or tryptophan. The D gene is left open where the match is weak. Size is omitted from some rows. Given values are once, few, many or a class for expanded clones.

V gene	J gene	clone size	D gene	CDR3 DNA	CDR3 protein
TRBV27	TRBJ2-5	.	TRBD1	TGTGCCAGCAGTGCCCCTTGGACAGGGGGAGAGGAGACCCAGTACTTC	CASSAPWTGGEETQYF
TRBV5-1	TRBJ2-7	.	TRBD2	TGCGCCAGCAGCTTGGAACCGGGACTAAACTACGAGCAGTACTTC	CASSLEPGLNYEQYF
TRBV29-1	TRBJ2-6	.	.	TGCAGCGTTGGGGGGGGCAGAGGCTCTGGGGCCAACGTCCTGACTTTC	CSVGGGRGSGANVLTF
TRBV4-1	TRBJ1-1	few	.	TGCGCCAGCAGCCCCCTGGGGGCATCTATGAACACTGAAGCTTTCTTT	CASSPLGASMNTEAFF
TRBV2	TRBJ1-5	.	.	TGTGCCAGCAGCGACCAGGACTTGAGCAATCAGCCCCAGCATTTT	CASSDQDLSNQPQHF
TRBV6-1	TRBJ2-3	.	.	TGTGCCAGCAAGGGGGGCTGGGGCACAGATACGCAGTATTTT	CASKGGWGTDTQYF
TRBV12-3/TRBV12-4	TRBJ2-7	.	TRBD1	TGTGCCAGCAGTTTCGGGACAGTCGCCTACGAGCAGTACTTC	CASSFGTVAYEQYF
TRBV3-1	TRBJ2-1	.	TRBD2	TGTGCCAGCAGCTATAGCGGGATCTCCTACAATGAGCAGTTCTTC	CASSYSGISYNEQFF
TRBV4-1	TRBJ2-7	.	TRBD2	TGCGCCAGCAGCCAACCGGGAATGGCTAGCGGCTCCTACGAGCAGTACTTC	CASSQPGMASGSYEQYF
TRBV30	TRBJ2-2	.	.	TGTGCCTCGACGGGACCCGGGAACACCGGGGAGCTGTTTTTT	CASTGPGNTGELFF
TRBV5-4	TRBJ2-1	.	.	TGTGCCAGCAGCTTGGCCTCCACCCTGAGCTCCTACAATGAGCAGTTCTTC	CASSLASTLSSYNEQFF
TRBV27	TRBJ2-7	many	.	TGTGCCAGCAGTTGGACCGGGGGATCCTACGAGCAGTACTTC	CASSWTGGSYEQYF
TRBV24-1	TRBJ1-2	.	.	TGTGCCACCAGTGACCCGACAGGAATATATGGCTACACCTTC	CATSDPTGIYGYTF
TRBV19	TRBJ2-1	few	.	TGTGCCAGTAGTATGGTCGTAGCTGAGCAGTTCTTC	CASSMVVAEQFF
TRBV29-1	TRBJ2-7	.	.	TGCAGCGTTGGAGGAAATAGCGGTCCCTCCTCCTACGAGCAGTACTTC	CSVGGNSGPSSYEQYF